The clone carrying this TCR beta chain is labeled large (0.1 to 1%) based on frequency. Its target is not known. The data stem from a study of CD8 T cells in cerebrospinal fluid in Alzheimer's disease. Study-wide points: EBV-specific clones were neither the most expanded nor enriched in Alzheimer's patients.

Each CDR3 protein gets one entry in TCRdb, which reprocessed the 10x single-cell sequencing reads and gives no DNA. The specimen's table records around 1,700 distinct CDR3 sequences. The germline V gene has CDR1 MNHNS and CDR2 SASEGT. This CDR3 spans 14 amino acids. Every participant was in good physical condition without acute infectious disease. Confirmation of patient neurodegeneration relied on biomarkers such as neurofilament, amyloid-beta and tau. The receptor's source is a human donor with mild cognitive impairment. The chain uses TRBV6-1 and TRBJ1-5; TCRdb calls TRBD1, which cannot be checked without DNA. The material sequenced was cerebrospinal fluid. This CDR3 is CASSGQGSYQPQHF.